Reported below is one TCR beta chain. From germline, CDR1 is MNHNS and CDR2 SASEGT. This CDR3 spans 15 amino acids. V lost 7 bases, J lost 5 bases, and 11 bases stayed unmatched. The data were obtained in a study of blood T cells in healthy people across ages. Primed by a sample-barcoded 5' primer and a J-beta primer mix, a second PCR proceeded for 7 to 11 cycles. Every cDNA was tagged by a template-switch adaptor with 12 random nucleotides. TCRdb reprocessed the 5' RACE reads via MiXCR and lists one record per CDR3 protein. There are about 1.6 million distinct CDR3 sequences in the sample; roughly 30% occur only once, and approximately 10% lies in the top ten.

The sequence came from a woman aged 30 to 39 in good health. J is TRBJ2-3 and V is TRBV6-1, with TRBD2 matching 8 bases. The sequenced material came from blood. The CDR3 nucleotides read TGTGCCAGCACCCACCGGGGGGGCAGCGGAGATACGCAGTATTTT. Its translation: CASTHRGGSGDTQYF.